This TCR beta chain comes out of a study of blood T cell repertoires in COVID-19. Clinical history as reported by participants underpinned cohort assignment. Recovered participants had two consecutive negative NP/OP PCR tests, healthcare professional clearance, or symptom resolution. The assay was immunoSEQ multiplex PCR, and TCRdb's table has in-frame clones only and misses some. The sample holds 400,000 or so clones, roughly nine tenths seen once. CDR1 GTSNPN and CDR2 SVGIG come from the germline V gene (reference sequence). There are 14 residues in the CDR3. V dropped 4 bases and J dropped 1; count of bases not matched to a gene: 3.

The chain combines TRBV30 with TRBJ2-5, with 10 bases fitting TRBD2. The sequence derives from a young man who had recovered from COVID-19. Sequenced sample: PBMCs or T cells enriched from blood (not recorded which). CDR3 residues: CAWTSGRLQETQYF. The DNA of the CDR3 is TGTGCCTGGACTAGCGGGAGACTCCAAGAGACCCAGTACTTC.